The 25 T cell receptor beta chains below all came from one sample that was sequenced in a study of radiotherapy plus CTLA-4 blockade in lung cancer. Produced via immunoSEQ multiplex PCR; TCRdb's table is partial and in-frame only. This sample has under 55,000 clones, with around 80% found just once. The sample here was peripheral blood, taken from a patient treated with radiotherapy plus ipilimumab. These receptors were collected from a human donor with non-small cell lung cancer who had a partial response to radiotherapy plus ipilimumab.

In its sample, this clone was seen once. V gene TRBV9 combines with J gene TRBJ1-1; 7 nucleotides line up with TRBD1. Germline V CDR1 and CDR2: SGDLS, YYNGEE. V lost 3 bases, J lost 5 bases, and 7 bases stayed unmatched. This CDR3 comprises 14 residues. CDR3 nucleotides: TGTGCCAGCAGCGAGGGGAACAGGGGAACTGAAGCTTTCTTT. Translated: CASSEGNRGTEAFF.

The genes are TRBV6-6 and TRBJ2-5; 10 nucleotides line up with TRBD2. J was trimmed by 5 bases and V by 8 bases; bases with no gene match: 11. Germline loops: CDR1 MNHNY, CDR2 SVGAGI (reference sequence). The CDR3 runs 15 residues. CDR3 bases: TGTGCCAGCTGCCTAGCGGGGGCTCGAGCCGAGACCCAGTACTTC. Its protein is CASCLAGARAETQYF.

J is TRBJ1-1 and V is TRBV7-8, with 12 positions matching TRBD1. The CDR3 extends over 18 amino acids. Germline loops: CDR1 SGHVS, CDR2 FQNEAQ. V dropped 5 bases and J dropped 6; count of bases not matched to a gene: 16. For the CDR3, the DNA is TGTGCCAGCAGCAGACGGACCTCCGTGGGACAGGGGGCCCCTGAAGCTTTCTTT. It codes for CASSRRTSVGQGAPEAFF.

This clone was detected only a few times. The chain is built from TRBV5-6 and TRBJ2-4, with D perhaps TRBD2 (6 bases). Germline CDR1 and CDR2: SGHDT and YYEEEE. Trimming cost V 4 bases and J 6 bases, with 8 bases left between them. The CDR3 is 12 residues long. The CDR3 region has the DNA TGTGCCAGCAGCCTCGGGGGAAACATTCAGTACTTC. Protein sequence: CASSLGGNIQYF.

This sequence joins TRBV10-3 and TRBJ2-7, with D possibly being TRBD1 (6 bases). This CDR3 is built from 15 residues. Looked up from germline, CDR1 is ENHRY and CDR2 is SYGVKD. The ends were cut back, 6 bases at V and 5 bases at J, with 20 bases in the middle. As DNA, the CDR3 is TGTGCCATCAGCAACAGGGTGGGCTTGGAAGACGAGCAGTACTTC. This sequence encodes CAISNRVGLEDEQYF.

The rearrangement joins TRBV9 to TRBJ1-4; 7 bases line up with TRBD1. V lost 4 bases to trimming and J lost 4 bases; unmatched junction nucleotides: 7. Germline CDR1 SGDLS, CDR2 YYNGEE. The CDR3 extends over 15 amino acids. CDR3 coding DNA: TGTGCCAGCAGCCCCGAAGGGACAGTTAATGAAAAACTGTTTTTT. Amino acid sequence: CASSPEGTVNEKLFF.

This rearrangement joins TRBV2 to TRBJ1-5; TRBD1 matches at 9 bases. Germline CDR1 and CDR2: SNHLY and FYNNEI. This CDR3 is 15 amino acids long. Germline trimming cut 6 bases from V and 5 bases from J; bases unmatched to any gene: 8. In DNA, the CDR3 is TGTGCCAGCAGGCCGAAGACAGGGGGGGATCAGCCCCAGCATTTT. Translated: CASRPKTGGDQPQHF.

The genes are TRBV10-2 and TRBJ1-1; the D is unclear. The germline gives CDR1 WSHSY, CDR2 SAAADI. V gave up 3 bases and J gave up 0 bases, with 5 bases separating them. The CDR3 is 13 amino acids. The CDR3 coding sequence is TGCGCCAGCAGTGATCCGGTGAACACTGAAGCTTTCTTT. This sequence encodes CASSDPVNTEAFF.

The chain employs TRBV21-1 and TRBJ1-2; the table's D call TRBD1 went unverified against the DNA. TRBV21-1 constitutes a pseudogene. This CDR3 is built from 15 residues. The CDR3 spells CASSKGARATYGYTF. The CDR3 DNA follows: TGTGCCAGCAGCAAAGGAGCCAGGGCCACCTATGGCTACACCTTC.

This clone was detected once. The chain couples TRBV7-2 to TRBJ1-6, with 9 bases that match TRBD1. Germline CDR1 is SGHTA and CDR2 is FQGNSA. This CDR3 has 18 amino acids. The ends lost 1 base at V and 5 bases at J; junction bases unmatched: 9. This CDR3 is CASSLEGGGTGHNSPLHF. DNA for the CDR3: TGTGCCAGCAGCTTAGAAGGGGGTGGGACAGGGCATAATTCACCCCTCCACTTT.

This chain uses TRBV10-1 with TRBJ2-2; 8 bases fit TRBD2. CDR3 length: 17 amino acids. CDR1 and CDR2 from the germline V gene are WNHNN and SYGVQD (reference sequence). The V gene end was trimmed by 6 bases and the J gene end by 7 bases; junction bases not matched to a gene: 16. In DNA form, the CDR3 reads TGCGCCAGCAGGGCCTCAAGTAGCCCGGGGGGGGGCGGGGAGCTGTTTTTT. Its translation: CASRASSSPGGGGELFF.

The chain links TRBV4-1 to TRBJ2-2, with D possibly being TRBD1 (6 bases). The CDR3 runs 16 residues. Deletions cut 4 bases from V and 2 bases from J, with 14 bases between. Germline loops: CDR1 MGHRA, CDR2 YSYEKL. In DNA, the CDR3 is TGCGCCAGCAGCCGCCTCAGGGGCACCAACACCGGGGAGCTGTTTTTT. Translated, it gives CASSRLRGTNTGELFF.

The chain couples TRBV7-2 to TRBJ2-5; D possibly corresponds to TRBD2 (5 bases). CDR3 length equals 15 residues. V lost 1 base and J 5 bases, leaving 14 bases between the germline ends. Per germline, CDR1 SGHTA and CDR2 FQGNSA. The CDR3 loop reads CASSLGAGRGETQYF. The CDR3 coding sequence is TGTGCCAGCAGCTTAGGGGCTGGGCGAGGGGAGACCCAGTACTTC.

The chain is built from TRBV5-1 and TRBJ1-2, with D possibly matching TRBD1 (6 bases). Trimming cost V 1 base and J 0 bases, with 13 bases left between them. The CDR3 has 16 amino acids. Germline CDR1 SGHRS, CDR2 YFSETQ. Here the CDR3 reads CASSLPGASTNYGYTF. CDR3 coding DNA: TGCGCCAGCAGCTTGCCAGGGGCCAGCACTAACTATGGCTACACCTTC.

This chain connects TRBV30 to TRBJ2-6; 10 bases line up with TRBD1. CDR3 length equals 16 residues. Germline loops: CDR1 GTSNPN, CDR2 SVGIG (reference sequence). After removal of 3 bases from V and 2 bases from J, the junction contained 4 bases not matched to a gene. CDR3 in DNA: TGTGCCTGGAGGGGGGACAGGGGTGCTGGGGCCAACGTCCTGACTTTC. Amino acids: CAWRGDRGAGANVLTF.

The V call is TRBV7-2, the J call TRBJ2-1, with D perhaps TRBD1 (6 bases). V lost 1 base, J lost 6 bases, and 7 bases lay in between. The CDR3 runs 13 residues. Germline V gene data show CDR1 as SGHTA and CDR2 as FQGNSA. CDR3 amino acids: CASSLDRVNEQFF. In DNA, the CDR3 is TGTGCCAGCAGCTTAGACAGGGTCAATGAGCAGTTCTTC.

The chain recombines TRBV18 with TRBJ1-1; tentative D call: TRBD1 (6 bases). Trimming pared 2 bases from V and 1 base from J, leaving 11 bases between. CDR3 length: 15 amino acids. The germline V gene has CDR1 KGHSH and CDR2 LQKENI. CDR3 loop: CASSPSGGPNTEAFF. The DNA for the CDR3 is TGTGCCAGCTCACCAAGCGGGGGCCCGAACACTGAAGCTTTCTTT.

The chain joins TRBV6-5 to TRBJ1-1; 7 positions match TRBD1. CDR3 length: 12 amino acids. The trim removed 10 bases at V and 3 bases at J, leaving 5 bases unmatched. The germline V gene has CDR1 MNHEY and CDR2 SVGAGI. The CDR3 spells CATRGGHTEAFF. In nucleotides, the CDR3 is TGTGCCACCAGGGGGGGGCACACTGAAGCTTTCTTT.

The chain links TRBV5-1 to TRBJ1-6; 9 bases fit TRBD1. Germline trimming cut 5 bases from V and 10 bases from J; bases unmatched to any gene: 7. Germline V gene data show CDR1 as SGHRS and CDR2 as YFSETQ. The CDR3 is 14 residues long. The CDR3 sequence is CASSETGGESPLHF. The CDR3 DNA is TGCGCCAGCAGTGAGACAGGGGGGGAATCACCCCTCCACTTT.

The rearrangement uses TRBV28 and TRBJ1-5; no definite D call. Germline V gene sequence: CDR1 MDHEN, CDR2 SYDVKM. CDR3 length: 12 residues. V was trimmed by 7 bases and J by 3 bases, leaving 7 bases between them. The CDR3 DNA reads TGTGCCAGCACACTCCCCAATCAGCCCCAGCATTTT. Its protein is CASTLPNQPQHF.

The V gene is TRBV28, the J gene TRBJ2-7; 12 nucleotides align to TRBD1. The CDR3 has 16 residues. V shed 6 bases, J shed 6 bases, and the junction held 12 bases outside the gene matches. Germline-derived CDR1 and CDR2 are MDHEN and SYDVKM. This CDR3 is CASSSRPGQGAGEQYF. The CDR3 nucleotides read TGTGCCAGCAGCTCAAGACCGGGACAGGGGGCGGGCGAGCAGTACTTC.

The gene calls are TRBV5-4 and TRBJ2-2; 10 nucleotides line up with TRBD1. The CDR3 loop spans 16 amino acids. In germline, CDR1 is SGHNT, CDR2 YYREEE (reference sequence). Losses at the gene ends were 4 bases for V and 5 bases for J; bases not matched to a gene: 8. CDR3 protein: CASSLLTGGYTGELFF. CDR3 nucleotide sequence: TGTGCCAGCAGCCTCTTGACAGGGGGCTATACCGGGGAGCTGTTTTTT.

The chain carries TRBV25-1 and TRBJ1-6; D uncertain. The CDR3 totals 14 residues. Trimming left V 4 bases short and J 4 bases short, with 8 bases between. CDR1 and CDR2 (germline): MGHDK, SYGVNS. The DNA of the CDR3 is TGTGCCAGCAGTGGAGGATTGTATAATTCACCCCTCCACTTT. Translation: CASSGGLYNSPLHF.

The table lists this clone with a few counts. The CDR3 loop is CASSQIAGAFQETQYF. As DNA, the CDR3 is TGCGCCAGCAGCCAAATAGCGGGGGCCTTCCAAGAGACCCAGTACTTC. This chain joins TRBV4-1 and TRBJ2-5; 9 nucleotides agree with TRBD2. V lost 2 bases, J lost 1 base, and 5 bases stayed unmatched. CDR3 size: 16 residues. Germline V CDR1 and CDR2: MGHRA, YSYEKL.

V gene TRBV6-5 combines with J gene TRBJ1-3; the match to TRBD1 covers 9 bases. This CDR3 spans 15 amino acids. Germline trimming cut 6 bases from V and 4 bases from J; bases unmatched to any gene: 7. Looked up from germline, CDR1 is MNHEY and CDR2 is SVGAGI. CDR3 loop: CASSLTGGEGNTIYF. Here the CDR3 DNA reads TGTGCCAGCAGCCTCACAGGGGGCGAAGGAAACACCATATATTTT.